What follows describes a single TCR beta chain. The antigen is undetermined. The sample originates from a study of T cell repertoires in cytomegalovirus infection. In TCRdb, the reads were re-called with MiXCR into one record per CDR3 protein. This sample carries tens of thousands of distinct CDR3 sequences, about 18% of them seen once, and the ten largest clones take 26%. Trimming took 1 base from V and 2 from J; bases not matched to a gene: 8. CDR3 size: 17 residues. In germline, CDR1 is SGHTA, CDR2 FQGNSA. Regarding the study as a whole: The study identified carriers of CMV plus the relevant HLA from cumulative public TCR beta family frequency. It was HLA-C-restricted CMV-specific TCR beta clonotypes that dominated the response ex vivo.

The J gene is TRBJ2-3, the V gene TRBV7-2; TRBD2 matches 8 bases. The clonotype comes from a human donor in good health (CMV status not recorded). Some clones in this sample may be carry-over from other donors' samples. This material consisted of CD8+ T cells from cultured PBMCs, taken from culture after CMV antigen stimulation. CDR3: CASSLESSGTSTDTQYF. The CDR3 DNA is TGTGCCAGCAGCTTAGAAAGTAGCGGGACTTCCACAGATACGCAGTATTTT. Supplemented by reference TRBV7-2 and TRBJ2-3, the full variable domain reads GAGVSQSPSNKVTEKGKDVELRCDPISGHTALYWYRQSLGQGLEFLIYFQGNSAPDKSGLPSDRFSAERTGGSVSTLTIQRTQQEDSAVYLCASSLESSGTSTDTQYFGPGTRLTVL.